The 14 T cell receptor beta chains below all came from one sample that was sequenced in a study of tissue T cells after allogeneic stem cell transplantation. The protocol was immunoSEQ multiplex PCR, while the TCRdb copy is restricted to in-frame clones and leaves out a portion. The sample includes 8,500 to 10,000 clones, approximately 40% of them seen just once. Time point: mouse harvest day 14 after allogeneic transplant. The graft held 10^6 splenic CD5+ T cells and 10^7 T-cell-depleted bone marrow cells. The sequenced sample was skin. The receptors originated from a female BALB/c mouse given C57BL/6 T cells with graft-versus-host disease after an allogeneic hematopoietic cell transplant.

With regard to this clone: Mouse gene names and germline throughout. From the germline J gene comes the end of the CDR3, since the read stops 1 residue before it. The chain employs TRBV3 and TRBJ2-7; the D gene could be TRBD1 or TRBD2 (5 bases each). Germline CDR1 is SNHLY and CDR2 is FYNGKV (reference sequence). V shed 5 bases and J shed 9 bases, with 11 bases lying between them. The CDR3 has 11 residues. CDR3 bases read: TGTGCCAGCAGCCGGGACCGGGTACAGTAC. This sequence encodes CASSRDRVQY. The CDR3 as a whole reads CASSRDRVQYF.

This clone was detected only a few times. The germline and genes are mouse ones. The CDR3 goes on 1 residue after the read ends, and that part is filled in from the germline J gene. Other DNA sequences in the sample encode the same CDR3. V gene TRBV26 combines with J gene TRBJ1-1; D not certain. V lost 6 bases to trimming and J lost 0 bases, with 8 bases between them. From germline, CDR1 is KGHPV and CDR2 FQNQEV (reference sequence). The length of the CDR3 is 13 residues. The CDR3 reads CASSRQTNTEVFF. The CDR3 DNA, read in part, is TGTGCCAGCAGCCGACAAACAAACACAGAAGTCTTC.

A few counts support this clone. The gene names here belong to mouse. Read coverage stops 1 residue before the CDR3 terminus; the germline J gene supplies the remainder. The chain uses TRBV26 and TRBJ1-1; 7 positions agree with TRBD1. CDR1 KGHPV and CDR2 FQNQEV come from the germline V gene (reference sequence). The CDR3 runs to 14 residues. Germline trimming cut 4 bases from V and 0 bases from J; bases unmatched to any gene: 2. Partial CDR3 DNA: TGTGCCAGCAGTCGACAGGGTGCAAACACAGAAGTCTTC. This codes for CASSRQGANTEVF. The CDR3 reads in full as CASSRQGANTEVFF.

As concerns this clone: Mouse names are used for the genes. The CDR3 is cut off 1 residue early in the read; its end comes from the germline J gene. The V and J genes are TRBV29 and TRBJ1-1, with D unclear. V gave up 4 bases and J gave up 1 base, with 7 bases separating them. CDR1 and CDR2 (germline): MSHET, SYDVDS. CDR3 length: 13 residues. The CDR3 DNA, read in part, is TGTGCTAGCAGTTATGGGGTGAACACAGAAGTCTTC. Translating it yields CASSYGVNTEVF. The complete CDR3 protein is CASSYGVNTEVFF.

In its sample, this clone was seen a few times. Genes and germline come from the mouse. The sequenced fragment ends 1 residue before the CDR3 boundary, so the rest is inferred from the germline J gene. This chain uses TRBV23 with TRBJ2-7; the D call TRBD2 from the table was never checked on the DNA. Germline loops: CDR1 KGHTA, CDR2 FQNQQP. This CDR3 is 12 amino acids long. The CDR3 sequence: CSSSRLDYEQYF. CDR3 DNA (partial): TGCTCCAGCAGTCGACTGGATTATGAACAGTAC.

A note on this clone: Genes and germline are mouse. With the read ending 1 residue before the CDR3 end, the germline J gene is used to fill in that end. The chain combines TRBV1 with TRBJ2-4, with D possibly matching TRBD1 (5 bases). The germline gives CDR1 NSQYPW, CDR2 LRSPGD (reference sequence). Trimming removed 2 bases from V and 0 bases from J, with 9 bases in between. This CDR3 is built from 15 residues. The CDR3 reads CTCSARTSSQNTLYF. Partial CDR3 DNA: TGCACCTGCAGTGCAAGGACATCTAGTCAAAACACCTTGTAC. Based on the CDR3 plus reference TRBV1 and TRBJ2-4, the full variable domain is VTLLEQNPRWRLVPRGQAVNLRCILKNSQYPWMSWYQQDLQKQLQWLFTLRSPGDKEVKSLPGADYLATRVTDTELRLQVANMSQGRTLYCTCSARTSSQNTLYFGAGTRLSVL.

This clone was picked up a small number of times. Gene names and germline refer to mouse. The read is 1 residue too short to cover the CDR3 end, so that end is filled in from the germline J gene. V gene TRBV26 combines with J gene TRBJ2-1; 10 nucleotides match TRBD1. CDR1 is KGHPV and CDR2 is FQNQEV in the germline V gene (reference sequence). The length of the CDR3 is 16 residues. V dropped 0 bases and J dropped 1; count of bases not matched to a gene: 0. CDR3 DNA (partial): TGTGCCAGCAGTCTGTCGACAGGGGGCAACTATGCTGAGCAGTTC. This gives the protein CASSLSTGGNYAEQF. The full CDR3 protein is CASSLSTGGNYAEQFF.

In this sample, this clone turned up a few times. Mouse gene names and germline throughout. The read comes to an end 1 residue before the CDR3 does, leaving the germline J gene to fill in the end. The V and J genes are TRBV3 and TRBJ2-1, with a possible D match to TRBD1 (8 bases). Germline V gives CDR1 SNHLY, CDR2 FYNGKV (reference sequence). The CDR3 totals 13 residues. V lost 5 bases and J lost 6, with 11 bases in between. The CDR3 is CASSHRGAAEQFF. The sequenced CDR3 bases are TGTGCCAGCAGCCACAGGGGGGCTGCTGAGCAGTTC.

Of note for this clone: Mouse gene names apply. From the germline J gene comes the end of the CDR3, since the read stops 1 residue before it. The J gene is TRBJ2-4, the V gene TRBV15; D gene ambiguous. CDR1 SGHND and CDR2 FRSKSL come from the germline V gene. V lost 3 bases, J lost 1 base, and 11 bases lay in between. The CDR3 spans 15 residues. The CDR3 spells CASSFPGRGQNTLYF. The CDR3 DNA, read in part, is TGTGCCAGCAGTTTTCCGGGGAGGGGTCAAAACACCTTGTAC.

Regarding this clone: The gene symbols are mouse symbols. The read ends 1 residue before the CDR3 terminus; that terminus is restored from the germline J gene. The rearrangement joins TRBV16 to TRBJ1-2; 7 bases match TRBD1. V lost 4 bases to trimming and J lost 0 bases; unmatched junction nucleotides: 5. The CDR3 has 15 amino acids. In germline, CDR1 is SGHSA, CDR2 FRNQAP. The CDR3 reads CASSSHRGANSDYTF. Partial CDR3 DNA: TGTGCAAGCAGCTCCCACAGGGGTGCAAACTCCGACTACACC.

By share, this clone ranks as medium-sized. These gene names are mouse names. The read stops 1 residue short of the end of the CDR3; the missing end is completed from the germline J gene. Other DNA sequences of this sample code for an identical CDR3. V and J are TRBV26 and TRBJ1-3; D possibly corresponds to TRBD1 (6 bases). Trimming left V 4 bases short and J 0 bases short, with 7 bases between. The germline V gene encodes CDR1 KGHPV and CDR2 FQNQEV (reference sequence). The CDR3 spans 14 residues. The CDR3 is CASSRDNSGNTLYF. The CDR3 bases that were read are TGTGCCAGCAGTCGGGACAATTCTGGAAATACGCTCTAT.

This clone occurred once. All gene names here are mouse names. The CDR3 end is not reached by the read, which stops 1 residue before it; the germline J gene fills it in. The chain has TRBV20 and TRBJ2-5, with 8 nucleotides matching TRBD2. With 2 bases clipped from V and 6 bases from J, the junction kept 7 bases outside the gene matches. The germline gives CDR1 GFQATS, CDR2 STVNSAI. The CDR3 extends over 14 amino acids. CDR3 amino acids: CGARRGGRGDTQYF. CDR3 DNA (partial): TGTGGTGCTAGGAGGGGGGGGCGCGGGGACACCCAGTAC.

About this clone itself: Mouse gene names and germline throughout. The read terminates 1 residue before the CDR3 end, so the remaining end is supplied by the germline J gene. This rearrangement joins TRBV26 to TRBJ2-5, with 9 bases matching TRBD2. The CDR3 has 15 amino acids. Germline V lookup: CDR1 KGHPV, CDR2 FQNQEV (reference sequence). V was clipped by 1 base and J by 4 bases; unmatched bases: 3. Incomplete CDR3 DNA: TGTGCCAGCAGTCTGTTGCTGGGGGGGAAAGACACCCAGTAC. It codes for CASSLLLGGKDTQY. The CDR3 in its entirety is CASSLLLGGKDTQYF.

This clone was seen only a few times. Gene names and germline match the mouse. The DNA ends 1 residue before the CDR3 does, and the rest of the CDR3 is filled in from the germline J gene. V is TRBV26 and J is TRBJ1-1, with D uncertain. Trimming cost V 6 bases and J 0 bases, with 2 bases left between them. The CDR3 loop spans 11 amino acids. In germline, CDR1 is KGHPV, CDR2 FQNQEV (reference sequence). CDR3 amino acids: CASRANTEVFF. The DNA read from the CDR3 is TGTGCCAGCAGGGCAAACACAGAAGTCTTC.